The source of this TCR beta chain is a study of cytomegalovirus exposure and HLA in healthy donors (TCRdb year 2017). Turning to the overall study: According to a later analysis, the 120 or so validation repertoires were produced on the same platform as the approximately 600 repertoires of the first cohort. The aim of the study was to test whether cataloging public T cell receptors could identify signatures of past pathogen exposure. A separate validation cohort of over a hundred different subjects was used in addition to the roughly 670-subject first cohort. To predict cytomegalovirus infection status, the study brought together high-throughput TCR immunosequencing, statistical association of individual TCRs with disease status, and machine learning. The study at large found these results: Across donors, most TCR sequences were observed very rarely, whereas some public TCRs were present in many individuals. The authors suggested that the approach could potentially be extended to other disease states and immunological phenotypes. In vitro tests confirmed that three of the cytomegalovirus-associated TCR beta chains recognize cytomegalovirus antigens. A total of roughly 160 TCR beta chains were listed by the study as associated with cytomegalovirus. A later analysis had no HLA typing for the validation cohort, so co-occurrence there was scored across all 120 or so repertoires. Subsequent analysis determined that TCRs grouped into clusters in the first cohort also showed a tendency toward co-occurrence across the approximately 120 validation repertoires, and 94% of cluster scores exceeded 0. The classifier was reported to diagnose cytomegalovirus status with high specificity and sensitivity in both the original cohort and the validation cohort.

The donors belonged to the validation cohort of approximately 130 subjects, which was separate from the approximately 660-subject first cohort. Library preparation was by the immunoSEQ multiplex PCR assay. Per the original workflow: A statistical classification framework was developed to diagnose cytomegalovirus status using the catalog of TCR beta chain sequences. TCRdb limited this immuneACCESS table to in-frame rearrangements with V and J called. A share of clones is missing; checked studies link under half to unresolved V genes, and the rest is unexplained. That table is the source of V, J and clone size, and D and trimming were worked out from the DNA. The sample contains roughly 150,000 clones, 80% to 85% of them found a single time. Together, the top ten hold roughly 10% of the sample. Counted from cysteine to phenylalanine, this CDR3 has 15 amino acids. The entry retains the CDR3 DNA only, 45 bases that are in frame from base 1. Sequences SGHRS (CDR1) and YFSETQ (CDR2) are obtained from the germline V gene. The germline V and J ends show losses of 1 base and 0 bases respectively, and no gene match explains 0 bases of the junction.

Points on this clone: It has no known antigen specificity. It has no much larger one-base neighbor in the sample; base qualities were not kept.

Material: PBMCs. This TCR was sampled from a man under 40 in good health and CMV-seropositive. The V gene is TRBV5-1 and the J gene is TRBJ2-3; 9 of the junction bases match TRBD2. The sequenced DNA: TGCGCCAGCAGCTTGCTAGCGGGAAGCACAGATACGCAGTATTTT. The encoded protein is CASSLLAGSTDTQYF.